This T cell receptor (beta chain) was captured by sequencing in a study of cytomegalovirus exposure and HLA in healthy donors. Of note for this clone: Its matching antigen is unknown.

Study outcomes and limitations: It was reported that the classifier diagnosed cytomegalovirus status with high specificity and sensitivity in both the original and validation cohorts. Trimming of TCR beta V- and J-genes showed a link, identified in a later analysis, to a missense DCLRE1C variant.

Primers for the PCR totalled 60 Vbeta and 13 Jbeta. TCRdb's copy holds only in-frame clones and misses some; the assay was immunoSEQ multiplex PCR. The table shows about 160,000 clones, with around 77% occurring only once. The TCR comes from a man aged 45 to 65 in good health and CMV-seropositive. The sample comprised PBMCs.

CDR3 in DNA: TGTGCCTGGAGTGTACAAAAAGGGGACAGAAGAAGTTTACGCAATCAGCCCCAGCATTTT. The encoded protein is CAWSVQKGDRRSLRNQPQHF. The chain recombines TRBV30 with TRBJ1-5, with 7 bases lining up with TRBD1. With V trimmed by 0 bases and J by 2 bases, 19 bases remained unmatched. This CDR3 comprises 20 residues. Germline V lookup: CDR1 GTSNPN, CDR2 SVGIG (reference sequence).